This TCR beta chain came from a study of Graves' ophthalmopathy and Graves' hyperthyroidism. From germline, CDR1 is MNHEY and CDR2 SMNVEV (reference sequence). This CDR3 comprises 14 residues. V lost 4 bases to trimming and J lost 5 bases, with 14 bases between them. The authors amplified TCR beta CDR3 regions, and they did so from RNA transcripts for repertoire sequencing. HTBI primers primed a first-round RT-PCR, and a second-round multiplex PCR followed. TCRdb reprocessed the multiplex PCR reads with MiXCR, giving one entry per CDR3 protein. The data contain over a million distinct CDR3 sequences, 35% to 45% of them seen just once; the ten biggest clones take up 8.5% to 14%.

The sequencing input was peripheral blood or thyroid tissue (not recorded which). The chain links TRBV27 to TRBJ1-1; D is perhaps TRBD1 (6 bases). This receptor was identified in an adult man with Graves' hyperthyroidism. This chain's CDR3 is CASSWGQGLTEAFF. CDR3 sequence (DNA): TGTGCCAGCAGTTGGGGGCAGGGGCTGACTGAAGCTTTCTTT.